A selection of T cell receptor beta chains follows, all from one sample in a study of cytomegalovirus exposure and HLA in healthy donors. TCRdb keeps only in-frame clones here, not all; method: immunoSEQ multiplex PCR. The data hold some 110,000 clones, with 70% observed a single time. The source material was PBMCs. Receptors were obtained from a man younger than 45 in good health and CMV-seropositive. Each CDR3 is given with its conserved first and last residue. A D gene is named only where the DNA matches it firmly. Where a row states a size, it is once, few, many or the class of an expanded clone; other rows omit it.

D,size,V,J,length,DNA,CDR3
-,-,TRBV2,TRBJ2-5,13,TGTGCCAGCAGTGAAATTGGACTGAGTACCCAGTACTTC,CASSEIGLSTQYF
TRBD1,few,TRBV19,TRBJ1-3,16,TGTGCCAGTAGTAACAGGGGGCCAGTCTCTGGAAACACCATATATTTT,CASSNRGPVSGNTIYF
TRBD1,-,TRBV27,TRBJ1-2,18,TGTGCCAGCAGTTCCGATCCGGTCGGACAGGGGGAAAGGTATGGCTACACCTTC,CASSSDPVGQGERYGYTF
TRBD2,few,TRBV5-1,TRBJ2-1,15,TGCGCCAGCAGCTCTCCGGGACTAGTTTTCGGTGAGCAGTTCTTC,CASSSPGLVFGEQFF
-,few,TRBV9,TRBJ1-2,14,TGTGCCAGCAGCGTAGAGGCAGGGAGGGGTGGCTACACCTTC,CASSVEAGRGGYTF
-,-,TRBV25-1,TRBJ2-6,13,TGTGCCAGCATGAGCTCTGGGGCCAACGTCCTGACTTTC,CASMSSGANVLTF
-,-,TRBV2,TRBJ1-6,15,TGTGCCAGCATAGGACAACAGGGAGGGAATTCACCCCTCCACTTT,CASIGQQGGNSPLHF
-,-,TRBV28,TRBJ1-5,16,TGTGCCAGCATCCAAAGGTGGTTAGGGGGAAATCAGCCCCAGCATTTT,CASIQRWLGGNQPQHF
-,-,TRBV30,TRBJ1-2,14,TGTGCCTGGAGTGTCGGAGGGGTGATTTATGGCTACACCTTC,CAWSVGGVIYGYTF
-,-,TRBV29-1,TRBJ1-1,13,TGCAGCGGAGCGCTCGGCCCGAACACTGAAGCTTTCTTT,CSGALGPNTEAFF
TRBD1,once,TRBV14,TRBJ2-1,17,TGTGCCAGCAGCCAAGGTGGCAGGGGGTACTCCTACAATGAGCAGTTCTTC,CASSQGGRGYSYNEQFF
-,-,TRBV5-6,TRBJ2-3,16,TGTGCCAGCAGCTTTTGGTGGGAGCACGGCACAGATACGCAGTATTTT,CASSFWWEHGTDTQYF
-,-,TRBV9,TRBJ1-2,14,TGTGCCAGCAGCGTCGGATCTAAATCGGAGGGCTACACCTTC,CASSVGSKSEGYTF
TRBD1,-,TRBV30,TRBJ2-3,13,TGTGCCTGGAACCTCGGGACAGGGGAAACGCAGTATTTT,CAWNLGTGETQYF
-,-,TRBV9,TRBJ2-7,16,TGTGCCAGCAGCCCCCACGGGGAGAGGGAAATCCACGAGCAGTACTTC,CASSPHGEREIHEQYF
TRBD1,-,TRBV5-6,TRBJ2-1,15,TGTGCCAGCAGCCCCGGGACAGGGCGAACCCATGAGCAGTTCTTC,CASSPGTGRTHEQFF
-,-,TRBV18,TRBJ2-4,17,TGTGCCAGCTCACCACTATCAGGGGTCAGAGCCAAAAACATTCAGTACTTC,CASSPLSGVRAKNIQYF
TRBD1,-,TRBV27,TRBJ2-1,16,TGTGCCAGCAGTTATTATAGGGACAGGTTTTACAATGAGCAGTTCTTC,CASSYYRDRFYNEQFF
TRBD1,-,TRBV11-2,TRBJ1-2,13,TGTGCCAGCAGCTTAGTCAAGGACAGGTTGAGCACCTTC,CASSLVKDRLSTF